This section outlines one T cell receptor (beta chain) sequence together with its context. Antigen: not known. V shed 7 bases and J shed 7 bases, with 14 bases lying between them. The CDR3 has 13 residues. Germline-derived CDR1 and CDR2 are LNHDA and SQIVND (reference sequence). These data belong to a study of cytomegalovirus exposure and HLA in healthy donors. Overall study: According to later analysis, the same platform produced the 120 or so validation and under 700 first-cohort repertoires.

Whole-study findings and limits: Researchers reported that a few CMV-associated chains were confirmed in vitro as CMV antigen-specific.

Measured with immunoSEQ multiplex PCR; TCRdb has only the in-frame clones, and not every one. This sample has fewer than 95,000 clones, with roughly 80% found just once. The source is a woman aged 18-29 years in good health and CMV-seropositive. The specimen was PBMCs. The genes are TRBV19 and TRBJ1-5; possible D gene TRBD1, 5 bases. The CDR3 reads CASTTDRIQPQHF. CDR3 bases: TGTGCCAGTACCACCGACAGAATCCAGCCCCAGCATTTT.